This TCR beta chain appears in the sequencing data of a study of cytomegalovirus exposure and HLA in healthy donors. General study points: 164 TCR beta chains were listed as cytomegalovirus-associated. In the roughly 120 validation repertoires, a later analysis found that first-cohort TCR clusters tended to co-occur. Most TCR sequences were seen very rarely across donors, but some public TCRs occurred in many. The classifier reportedly diagnosed cytomegalovirus status with high sensitivity and specificity.

As concerns this clone: The antigen is not known.

Trimming pared 4 bases from V and 4 bases from J, leaving 11 bases between. This CDR3 has 14 amino acids. CDR1 is MGHRA and CDR2 is YSYEKL in the germline V gene. The data were produced by immunoSEQ multiplex PCR, yet TCRdb's version contains in-frame clones alone and is incomplete. The table lists tens of thousands of clones, about 93% of them singletons. This chain joins TRBV4-1 and TRBJ1-5; TRBD1 might be the D (6 bases). Sequences were obtained from PBMCs. This TCR derives from a man younger than 30 in good health and CMV-seropositive. This chain's CDR3 is CASSPRTENQPQHF. In DNA, the CDR3 is TGCGCCAGCAGCCCGCGGACAGAAAATCAGCCCCAGCATTTT.